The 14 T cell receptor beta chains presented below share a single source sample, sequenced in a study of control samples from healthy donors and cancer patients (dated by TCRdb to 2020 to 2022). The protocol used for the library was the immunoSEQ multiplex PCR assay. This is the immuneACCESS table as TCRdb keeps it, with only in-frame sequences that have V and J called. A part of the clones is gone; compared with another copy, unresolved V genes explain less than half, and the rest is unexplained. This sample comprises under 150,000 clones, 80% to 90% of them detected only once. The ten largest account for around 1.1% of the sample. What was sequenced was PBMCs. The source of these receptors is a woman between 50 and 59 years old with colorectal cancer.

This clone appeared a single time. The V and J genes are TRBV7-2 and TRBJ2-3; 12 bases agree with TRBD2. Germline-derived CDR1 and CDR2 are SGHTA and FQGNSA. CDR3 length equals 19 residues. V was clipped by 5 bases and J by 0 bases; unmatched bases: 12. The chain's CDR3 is CASSRTSGGFRSSTDTQYF. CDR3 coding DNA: TGTGCCAGCAGCCGTACTAGCGGGGGGTTTCGATCTAGCACAGATACGCAGTATTTT.

The CDR3 spells CASSENRDSNEKLFF. CDR3 sequence (DNA): TGTGCCAGTAGTGAGAACCGGGACAGCAATGAAAAACTGTTTTTT. The chain joins TRBV19 to TRBJ1-4; TRBD1 matches 7 bases. V was pared by 5 bases and J by 5 bases, with 8 bases of the junction left unmatched. CDR1 and CDR2 (germline): LNHDA, SQIVND (reference sequence). CDR3 size: 15 residues.

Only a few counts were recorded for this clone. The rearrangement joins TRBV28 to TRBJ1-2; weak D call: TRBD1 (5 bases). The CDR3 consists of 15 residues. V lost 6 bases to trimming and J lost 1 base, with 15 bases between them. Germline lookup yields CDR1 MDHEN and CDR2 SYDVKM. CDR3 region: CASSSLDRHNYGYTF. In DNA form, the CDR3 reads TGTGCCAGCAGCTCACTCGACAGACATAACTATGGCTACACCTTC.

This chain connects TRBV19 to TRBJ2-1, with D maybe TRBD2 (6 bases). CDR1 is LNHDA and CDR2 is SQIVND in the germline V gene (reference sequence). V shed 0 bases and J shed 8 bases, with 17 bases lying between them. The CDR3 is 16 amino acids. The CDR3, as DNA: TGTGCCAGTAGTATAGATCCTGGGGCAGGCGGGGATGAGCAGTTCTTC. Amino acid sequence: CASSIDPGAGGDEQFF.

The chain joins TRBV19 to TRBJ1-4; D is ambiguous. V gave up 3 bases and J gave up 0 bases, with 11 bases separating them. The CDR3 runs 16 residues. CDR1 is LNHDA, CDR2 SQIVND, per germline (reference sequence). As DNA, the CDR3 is TGTGCCAGTAGTATCAGAGCAGCCGCAACTAATGAAAAACTGTTTTTT. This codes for CASSIRAAATNEKLFF.

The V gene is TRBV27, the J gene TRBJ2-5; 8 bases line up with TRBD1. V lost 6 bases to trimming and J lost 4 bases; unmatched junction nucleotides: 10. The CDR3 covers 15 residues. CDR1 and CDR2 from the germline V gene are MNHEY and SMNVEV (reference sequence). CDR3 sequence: CASSRGQGGGETQYF. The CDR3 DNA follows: TGTGCCAGCAGCCGAGGACAGGGTGGTGGAGAGACCCAGTACTTC.

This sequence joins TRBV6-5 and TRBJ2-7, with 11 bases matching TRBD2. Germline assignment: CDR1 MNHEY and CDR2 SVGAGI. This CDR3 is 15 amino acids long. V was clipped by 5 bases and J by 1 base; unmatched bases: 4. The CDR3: CASSPGTSGSYEQYF. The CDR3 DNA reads TGTGCCAGCAGTCCCGGGACTAGCGGTTCCTACGAGCAGTACTTC.

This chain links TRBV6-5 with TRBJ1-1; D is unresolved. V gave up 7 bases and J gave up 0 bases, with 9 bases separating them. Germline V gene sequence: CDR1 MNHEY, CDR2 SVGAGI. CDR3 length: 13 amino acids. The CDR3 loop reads CASTRVMNTEAFF. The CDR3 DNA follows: TGTGCCAGCACTCGGGTGATGAACACTGAAGCTTTCTTT.

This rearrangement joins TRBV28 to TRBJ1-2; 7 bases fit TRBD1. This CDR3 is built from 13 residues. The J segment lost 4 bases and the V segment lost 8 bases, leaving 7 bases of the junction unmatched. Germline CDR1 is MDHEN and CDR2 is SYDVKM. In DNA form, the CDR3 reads TGTGCCAGCTTGAAAGACAGGGTCTATGGCTACACCTTC. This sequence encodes CASLKDRVYGYTF.

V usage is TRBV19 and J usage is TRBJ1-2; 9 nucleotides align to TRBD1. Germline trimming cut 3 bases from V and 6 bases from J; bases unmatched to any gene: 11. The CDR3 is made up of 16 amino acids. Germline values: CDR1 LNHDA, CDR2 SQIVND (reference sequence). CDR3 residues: CASSIPVGDREDGYTF. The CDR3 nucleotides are TGTGCCAGTAGTATCCCGGTAGGGGACAGGGAGGATGGCTACACCTTC.

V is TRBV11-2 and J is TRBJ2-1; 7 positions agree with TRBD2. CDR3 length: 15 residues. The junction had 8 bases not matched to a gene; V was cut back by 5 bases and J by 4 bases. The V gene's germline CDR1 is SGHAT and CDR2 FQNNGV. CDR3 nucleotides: TGTGCCAGCAGCCCTAGCGGAACCTGGTACAATGAGCAGTTCTTC. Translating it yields CASSPSGTWYNEQFF.

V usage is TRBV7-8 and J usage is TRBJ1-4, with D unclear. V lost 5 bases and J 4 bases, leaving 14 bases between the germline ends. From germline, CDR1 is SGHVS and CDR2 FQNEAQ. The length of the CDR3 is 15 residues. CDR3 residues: CASSEGVSLNEKLFF. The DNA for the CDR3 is TGTGCCAGCAGCGAAGGCGTCTCCCTTAATGAAAAACTGTTTTTT.

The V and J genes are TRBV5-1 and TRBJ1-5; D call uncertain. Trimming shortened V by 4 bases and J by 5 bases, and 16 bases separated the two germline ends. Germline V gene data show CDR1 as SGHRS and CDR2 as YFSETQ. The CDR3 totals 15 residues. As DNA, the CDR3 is TGCGCCAGCAGCCTGGGGTTGGGGTTAGATCAGCCCCAGCATTTT. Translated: CASSLGLGLDQPQHF.

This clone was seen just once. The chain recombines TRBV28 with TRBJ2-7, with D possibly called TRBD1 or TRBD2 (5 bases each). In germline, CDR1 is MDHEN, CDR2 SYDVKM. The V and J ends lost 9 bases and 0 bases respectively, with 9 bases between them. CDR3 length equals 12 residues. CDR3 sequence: CASRDASYEQYF. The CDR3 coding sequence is TGTGCCAGTAGGGACGCCTCCTACGAGCAGTACTTC.